This TCR beta chain was recovered during a study of shared clonotypes between healthy human individuals. Findings of the study overall: Sorted-subset sequencing, rarefaction showed, was incomplete despite large depth.

The junction had 6 bases not matched to a gene; V was cut back by 3 bases and J by 2 bases. CDR1 and CDR2 from the germline V gene are LNHDA and SQIVND (reference sequence). This CDR3 has 15 residues. Turning to this clone: Its cognate antigen is unknown.

Subsets obtained from CD4+ cells comprised CD45RA+ naive and CD45RA-negative memory cells. Original data processing: Filtering differed because ImmunoSEQ produced junction-only sequences that carried no quality scores. Produced via immunoSEQ multiplex PCR; TCRdb's table is partial and in-frame only. V and J calls and clone size are as listed in that table; D and trimming were resolved from the DNA. The data hold over a million clones, with 70% to 80% observed a single time. The sequence derives from a man aged 18 to 35 in good health. Some clones in this sample may be carry-over from other donors' samples. The sample consisted of memory CD4+ T cells from PBMCs. Noted subset: CD45RA-negative fraction. V usage is TRBV19 and J usage is TRBJ2-7, with TRBD1 matching 8 bases. The CDR3 loop is CASSIAPGGTYEQYF. CDR3 coding DNA: TGTGCCAGTAGTATCGCCCCAGGGGGCACCTACGAGCAGTACTTC.